Following are 19 T cell receptor beta chains from one sample sequenced in a study of blood T cell repertoires in COVID-19 (dated by TCRdb to about 2020). Library creation used the immunoSEQ multiplex PCR assay. TCRdb limited this immuneACCESS table to in-frame rearrangements with V and J called. A share of clones is missing; checked studies link under half to unresolved V genes, and the rest is unexplained. This sample has about 120,000 clones in its table, and approximately 85% of those were observed once. Of the sample, roughly 6.7% falls within the top ten clones. The sequenced material came from peripheral blood. The receptor set was obtained from an elderly man with active or convalescent COVID-19.

V is TRBV11-2 and J is TRBJ1-1; 12 bases agree with TRBD1. After removal of 6 bases from V and 7 bases from J, the junction contained 9 bases not matched to a gene. CDR3 length equals 15 residues. Germline CDR1 reads SGHAT; CDR2 reads FQNNGV. The CDR3: CASRPGQGARGEAFF. The CDR3 DNA is TGTGCCAGCAGGCCGGGACAGGGGGCGCGGGGTGAAGCTTTCTTT.

Concerning this clone itself: This specimen includes other DNA sequences encoding the same CDR3. This chain uses TRBV9 with TRBJ2-5, with TRBD1 identical over 7 bases. From germline, CDR1 is SGDLS and CDR2 YYNGEE. This CDR3 has 14 residues. The V gene end was trimmed by 0 bases and the J gene end by 4 bases; junction bases not matched to a gene: 3. The CDR3 is CASSVGQGGETQYF. In DNA form, the CDR3 reads TGTGCCAGCAGCGTAGGACAGGGCGGAGAGACCCAGTACTTC.

The rearrangement uses TRBV19 and TRBJ2-2; D possibly corresponds to TRBD1 (5 bases). The CDR3 has 13 residues. Trimming cost V 3 bases and J 7 bases, with 9 bases left between them. Germline lookup yields CDR1 LNHDA and CDR2 SQIVND (reference sequence). The DNA of the CDR3 is TGTGCCAGTAGTATGCAGGGTGGCGGGGAGCTGTTTTTT. Encoded protein: CASSMQGGGELFF. Full variable domain (rest looked up from reference TRBV19 and TRBJ2-2): DGGITQSPKYLFRKEGQNVTLSCEQNLNHDAMYWYRQDPGQGLRLIYYSQIVNDFQKGDIAEGYSVSREKKESFPLTVTSAQKNPTAFYLCASSMQGGGELFFGEGSRLTVL.

By sample share, this clone is large. The chain carries TRBV29-1 and TRBJ1-1; TRBD1 matches 8 bases. The ends lost 5 bases at V and 0 bases at J; junction bases unmatched: 5. The CDR3 covers 14 residues. CDR1 is SQVTM and CDR2 is ANQGSEA in the germline V gene. The CDR3 spells CSVTGGFMNTEAFF. The CDR3 DNA is TGCAGCGTTACAGGGGGTTTCATGAACACTGAAGCTTTCTTT.

With respect to this clone: The identical CDR3 is also encoded by other nucleotide sequences in the sample. The gene calls are TRBV12-5 and TRBJ2-7, with 7 bases matching TRBD2. V shed 6 bases, J shed 2 bases, and the junction held 4 bases outside the gene matches. CDR1 and CDR2 (germline): LGHNT, FRNRAP. This CDR3 is built from 13 residues. CDR3 sequence: CASGPSGTYEQYF. CDR3 in DNA: TGTGCTAGTGGCCCCAGCGGGACCTACGAGCAGTACTTC.

The J gene is TRBJ1-5, the V gene TRBV28; D not certain. Germline V gene sequence: CDR1 MDHEN, CDR2 SYDVKM. The CDR3 spans 16 residues. V was trimmed by 5 bases and J by 3 bases, leaving 17 bases between them. For the CDR3, the DNA is TGTGCCAGCAGTCCCATTGCCCCTATCACCAATCAGCCCCAGCATTTT. Protein: CASSPIAPITNQPQHF.

J is TRBJ1-2 and V is TRBV6-1; D ambiguous. The CDR3 runs 13 residues. V lost 2 bases and J 1 base, leaving 5 bases between the germline ends. Germline values: CDR1 MNHNS, CDR2 SASEGT. The CDR3 loop reads CASSERDNYGYTF. The DNA for the CDR3 is TGTGCCAGCAGTGAACGAGATAACTATGGCTACACCTTC.

The chain joins TRBV6-2 or TRBV6-3 to TRBJ2-3; no reliable D call. The CDR3 loop spans 12 amino acids. V gave up 4 bases and J gave up 2 bases, with 4 bases separating them. Germline CDR1 and CDR2: MNHEY and SVGEGT. The CDR3 nucleotides read TGTGCCAGCAGTTTCTACACAGATACGCAGTATTTT. Translation: CASSFYTDTQYF.

The genes are TRBV7-9 and TRBJ2-5; D is uncertain. The CDR3 contains 15 residues. Germline V gene data show CDR1 as SEHNR and CDR2 as FQNEAQ (reference sequence). Trimming removed 0 bases at V and 4 bases at J, with 12 bases between. CDR3 coding DNA: TGTGCCAGCAGCTTAGCGTTGGCCGATGGAGAGACCCAGTACTTC. Residues: CASSLALADGETQYF.

V and J are TRBV10-3 and TRBJ1-1; D might be TRBD1 (5 bases). V lost 3 bases to trimming and J lost 0 bases, with 8 bases between them. Germline V CDR1 and CDR2: ENHRY, SYGVKD. This CDR3 region has 14 residues. DNA for the CDR3: TGTGCCATCAGTGAACAGGAGATGAACACTGAAGCTTTCTTT. Protein: CAISEQEMNTEAFF.

V gene TRBV13 combines with J gene TRBJ1-1, with D hard to call. Between the trimmed V and J ends, which lost 1 base and 11 bases, there was a span of 14 bases. The CDR3 length is 13 residues. Germline-derived CDR1 and CDR2 are PRHDT and FYEKMQ (reference sequence). The CDR3 loop reads CASSLAGFRGAFF. The CDR3 DNA follows: TGTGCCAGCAGCTTAGCCGGGTTCAGAGGGGCTTTCTTT.

The chain couples TRBV7-6 to TRBJ1-1; 11 bases are a match to TRBD1. The junction had 11 bases not matched to a gene; V was cut back by 5 bases and J by 6 bases. The germline CDR1 and CDR2 sequences are SGHVS and FNYEAQ. CDR3 size: 16 residues. The CDR3 nucleotides are TGTGCCAGCAGCCTTCCCTCCGGGACAGGGGGTCCTGAAGCTTTCTTT. This encodes CASSLPSGTGGPEAFF.

The CDR3 here is CASSLEGTGDEKLFF. CDR3 sequence (DNA): TGCGCCAGCAGCTTGGAAGGGACAGGGGATGAAAAACTGTTTTTT. The genes are TRBV5-1 and TRBJ1-4; 10 nucleotides line up with TRBD1. CDR1 and CDR2 (germline): SGHRS, YFSETQ. There are 15 residues in the CDR3. The V and J ends lost 0 bases and 6 bases, in that order; junction bases with no gene match: 2.

The chain carries TRBV7-9 and TRBJ1-2, with D perhaps TRBD1 (6 bases). Per germline, CDR1 SEHNR and CDR2 FQNEAQ (reference sequence). There are 13 residues in the CDR3. The ends were cut back, 5 bases at V and 2 bases at J, with 9 bases in the middle. The CDR3 sequence: CASSNRENYGYTF. In DNA, the CDR3 is TGTGCCAGCAGCAACAGGGAGAACTATGGCTACACCTTC.

The CDR3 loop is CASSVGQGAHGYTF. CDR3 DNA: TGTGCCAGCAGCGTGGGGCAGGGGGCGCATGGCTACACCTTC. This chain links TRBV9 with TRBJ1-2, with 8 bases that match TRBD1. This CDR3 contains 14 residues. V lost 2 bases to trimming and J lost 6 bases; unmatched junction nucleotides: 6. Per the germline V gene, CDR1 is SGDLS and CDR2 is YYNGEE.

The V gene is TRBV19, the J gene TRBJ1-4; TRBD1 aligns across 7 bases. The V gene end was trimmed by 6 bases and the J gene end by 7 bases; junction bases not matched to a gene: 14. The length of the CDR3 is 16 residues. Germline CDR1 reads LNHDA; CDR2 reads SQIVND (reference sequence). CDR3 sequence (DNA): TGTGCCAGTAGGGAATCCGGAAGGGGGCGCGGTGAAAAACTGTTTTTT. This translates into CASRESGRGRGEKLFF.

The chain employs TRBV28 and TRBJ1-3; the D is unclear. Germline V CDR1 and CDR2: MDHEN, SYDVKM. CDR3 length equals 14 residues. Trimming took 2 bases from V and 1 from J, leaving 6 bases between them. CDR3 sequence: CASSLTGSGNTIYF. CDR3 sequence (DNA): TGTGCCAGCAGTTTAACCGGGTCTGGAAACACCATATATTTT.

Only one count was recorded for this clone. The CDR3 spells CASSGGEGVYNEQFF. CDR3 nucleotide sequence: TGTGCCAGCAGTGGAGGGGAGGGGGTATACAATGAGCAGTTCTTC. The gene calls are TRBV25-1 and TRBJ2-1; perhaps TRBD2 as D (7 bases). Germline CDR1 reads MGHDK; CDR2 reads SYGVNS. The V gene lost 4 bases and the J gene lost 4 bases, with 14 bases spanning the gap. The CDR3 is made up of 15 amino acids.

This chain links TRBV5-1 with TRBJ1-3, with D uncertain. In germline, CDR1 is SGHRS, CDR2 YFSETQ. This CDR3 comprises 12 residues. The germline V and J ends were trimmed by 4 bases and 8 bases, with 10 bases remaining between them. The CDR3 is CASSPDGDTIYF. DNA of the CDR3: TGCGCCAGCAGCCCTGACGGAGACACCATATATTTT. The full variable domain, completed using reference TRBV5-1 and TRBJ1-3, is KAGVTQTPRYLIKTRGQQVTLSCSPISGHRSVSWYQQTPGQGLQFLFEYFSETQRNKGNFPGRFSGRQFSNSRSEMNVSTLELGDSALYLCASSPDGDTIYFGEGSWLTVV.